One sample yielded the 27 T cell receptor beta chains listed below, sequenced in a study of T cell changes during pregnancy in multiple sclerosis (dated by TCRdb to between 2017 and 2020). The library relied on the immunoSEQ multiplex PCR assay. In its TCRdb copy, this immuneACCESS table keeps in-frame sequences only and misses some clones. Where compared with another copy, unresolved V genes explain less than half of these, and the others have no known cause. Within this sample are under 70,000 clones, with around 94% of them counted one time only. The biggest ten clones account for about 2.5% of the sample. The sequencing used CD8+ T cells from peripheral blood mononuclear cells, collected after pregnancy. The receptors originated from a female donor with multiple sclerosis, enrolled in a pregnancy study.

The chain links TRBV5-6 to TRBJ1-1; TRBD1 is a possible D gene (6 bases). V was shortened by 4 bases and J by 6 bases, with 19 bases between the two germline ends. Germline V lookup: CDR1 SGHDT, CDR2 YYEEEE. The CDR3 runs to 15 residues. The CDR3: CASSGGALEVPEAFF. CDR3 nucleotides: TGTGCCAGCAGCGGGGGGGCCTTAGAAGTACCTGAAGCTTTCTTT. The whole variable domain, remainder taken from reference TRBV5-6 and TRBJ1-1, is DAGVTQSPTHLIKTRGQQVTLRCSPKSGHDTVSWYQQALGQGPQFIFQYYEEEERQRGNFPDRFSGHQFPNYSSELNVNALLLGDSALYLCASSGGALEVPEAFFGQGTRLTVV.

The V gene is TRBV30, the J gene TRBJ1-1; possibly TRBD1 for D (5 bases). This CDR3 has 12 amino acids. CDR1 is GTSNPN, CDR2 SVGIG, per germline (reference sequence). The V end lost 5 bases, the J end lost 4 bases, and 11 bases lay between the germline ends. CDR3 sequence reads: CAWELGGTEAFF. CDR3 DNA sequence: TGTGCCTGGGAGTTGGGGGGCACTGAAGCTTTCTTT.

The CDR3 is CASGPIDGETQYF. The CDR3 nucleotides are TGTGCCAGCGGGCCTATTGATGGGGAGACCCAGTACTTC. The chain employs TRBV27 and TRBJ2-5, with D hard to call. Germline loops: CDR1 MNHEY, CDR2 SMNVEV (reference sequence). With 8 bases removed from V and 5 bases from J, the gap between germline ends came to 15 bases. The CDR3 has 13 amino acids.

V is TRBV27 and J is TRBJ2-1; TRBD2 aligns across 8 bases. The germline gives CDR1 MNHEY, CDR2 SMNVEV (reference sequence). V shed 5 bases, J shed 2 bases, and the junction held 5 bases outside the gene matches. This CDR3 contains 15 residues. The chain's CDR3 is CASSLTSGPYNEQFF. For the CDR3, the DNA is TGTGCCAGCAGTCTAACTAGCGGTCCCTACAATGAGCAGTTCTTC.

This clone was found once. The chain recombines TRBV19 with TRBJ1-1; TRBD1 might be the D (6 bases). The V end was cut by 5 bases, the J end by 5 bases, with 12 bases between. The CDR3 has 13 amino acids. Per germline, CDR1 LNHDA and CDR2 SQIVND (reference sequence). The CDR3 bases are TGTGCCAGTAGTCAACAGGGAATAACTGAAGCTTTCTTT. It is translated as CASSQQGITEAFF.

Worth noting for this clone: This specimen includes other DNA sequences encoding the same CDR3. The genes are TRBV4-2 and TRBJ2-7; TRBD1 matches 8 bases. In germline, CDR1 is LGHNA, CDR2 YNFKEQ. This CDR3 region has 16 residues. After removal of 0 bases from V and 3 bases from J, the junction contained 7 bases not matched to a gene. The CDR3: CASSQEAGTGSYEQYF. In DNA form, the CDR3 reads TGTGCCAGCAGCCAAGAGGCTGGGACAGGAAGCTACGAGCAGTACTTC.

The V gene is TRBV19, the J gene TRBJ1-1, with a weak D call TRBD1 (5 bases). Trimming stripped 6 bases from V and 5 bases from J, with 7 bases between. The CDR3 loop spans 11 amino acids. Looked up from germline, CDR1 is LNHDA and CDR2 is SQIVND (reference sequence). In nucleotides, the CDR3 is TGTGCCAGTAGGCGGGGGACTGAAGCTTTCTTT. As protein: CASRRGTEAFF.

This clone was seen a single time. The chain has TRBV6-4 and TRBJ2-6, with TRBD2 identical over 8 bases. The V gene end was trimmed by 4 bases and the J gene end by 0 bases; junction bases not matched to a gene: 2. The CDR3 runs 16 residues. The V gene's germline CDR1 is MRHNA and CDR2 SNTAGT. CDR3 amino acids: CASSAGTSSGANVLTF. CDR3 DNA sequence: TGTGCCAGCAGTGCCGGGACTAGCTCTGGGGCCAACGTCCTGACTTTC.

V is TRBV7-9 and J is TRBJ1-2, with D possibly matching TRBD1 (5 bases). CDR1 is SEHNR, CDR2 FQNEAQ, per germline (reference sequence). This CDR3 has 14 amino acids. V lost 7 bases and J 4 bases, leaving 16 bases between the germline ends. CDR3 nucleotide sequence: TGTGCCAGCATGGGGGGAGACGTGAGCTATGGCTACACCTTC. Its translation is CASMGGDVSYGYTF.

The rearrangement uses TRBV27 and TRBJ2-1; D unresolved. The germline CDR1 and CDR2 sequences are MNHEY and SMNVEV (reference sequence). CDR3 length: 15 amino acids. The V end was cut by 6 bases, the J end by 8 bases, with 20 bases between. Written as DNA, the CDR3 is TGTGCCAGCAGCCCTCTCGAACTTACCCGCCATGAGCAGTTCTTC. Translation: CASSPLELTRHEQFF.

This sequence joins TRBV23-1 and TRBJ2-7, with 9 bases lining up with TRBD2. TRBV23-1 is identified as an open reading frame with a role that is uncertain. V lost 4 bases to trimming and J lost 0 bases; unmatched junction nucleotides: 19. The CDR3 has 20 residues. This chain's CDR3 is CASSPAQVRPRREGSYEQYF. The CDR3 bases are TGCGCCAGCAGTCCCGCCCAAGTCCGCCCAAGGCGGGAGGGCTCCTACGAGCAGTACTTC.

This chain uses TRBV28 with TRBJ2-5, with a possible D match to TRBD1 (5 bases). The V and J ends lost 5 bases and 3 bases respectively, with 13 bases between them. The CDR3 spans 14 residues. Germline lookup yields CDR1 MDHEN and CDR2 SYDVKM. The CDR3 coding sequence is TGTGCCAGCAGTGCGCCAGGGTTTGAAGAGACCCAGTACTTC. This encodes CASSAPGFEETQYF. Full variable domain (rest looked up from reference TRBV28 and TRBJ2-5): DVKVTQSSRYLVKRTGEKVFLECVQDMDHENMFWYRQDPGLGLRLIYFSYDVKMKEKGDIPEGYSVSREKKERFSLILESASTNQTSMYLCASSAPGFEETQYFGPGTRLLVL.

CDR3 nucleotides: TGTGCCAGCTCACACGAGGTGTATAGCAATCAGCCCCAGCATTTT. Its protein is CASSHEVYSNQPQHF. The rearrangement joins TRBV18 to TRBJ1-5; D is ambiguous. V shed 4 bases and J shed 0 bases, with 10 bases lying between them. The germline CDR1 and CDR2 sequences are KGHSH and LQKENI. This CDR3 is built from 15 residues. Using reference TRBV18 and TRBJ1-5 for the parts outside the CDR3, the full variable domain is NAGVMQNPRHLVRRRGQEARLRCSPMKGHSHVYWYRQLPEEGLKFMVYLQKENIIDESGMPKERFSAEFPKEGPSILRIQQVVRGDSAAYFCASSHEVYSNQPQHFGDGTRLSIL.

This clone was recorded only once. The chain couples TRBV7-9 to TRBJ1-4; 8 positions match TRBD1. V trimming: 5 bases; J trimming: 7 bases; junction bases outside the gene matches: 9. The CDR3 is 15 amino acids. Germline V gene sequence: CDR1 SEHNR, CDR2 FQNEAQ (reference sequence). The DNA for the CDR3 is TGTGCCAGCAGCCTAGGGTACAGGGGGTCTGAAAAACTGTTTTTT. Amino acid sequence: CASSLGYRGSEKLFF.

The rearrangement links TRBV27 to TRBJ2-2, with 10 bases identical to TRBD2. The length of the CDR3 is 14 residues. CDR1 is MNHEY, CDR2 SMNVEV, per germline (reference sequence). V shed 6 bases, J shed 7 bases, and the junction held 5 bases outside the gene matches. The CDR3 loop reads CASRIAGGGGELFF. The CDR3 DNA is TGTGCCAGCAGGATAGCGGGAGGTGGCGGGGAGCTGTTTTTT.

The V and J genes are TRBV7-6 and TRBJ2-1, with TRBD1 identical over 8 bases. Trimming removed 1 base from V and 15 bases from J; junction bases left unmatched: 2. This CDR3 spans 11 amino acids. Germline values: CDR1 SGHVS, CDR2 FNYEAQ. CDR3 bases: TGTGCCAGCAGCTTAGGGACAGGGCTGTTCTTC. Its protein product is CASSLGTGLFF.

The chain carries TRBV19 and TRBJ2-7; D perhaps matches TRBD2 (5 bases). The CDR3 is 12 amino acids. Trimming removed 10 bases at V and 5 bases at J, with 15 bases between. Germline V gene lookup returns CDR1 LNHDA and CDR2 SQIVND (reference sequence). The CDR3 is CATSGPRDEQYF. The CDR3 DNA reads as TGTGCCACGAGCGGCCCCCGGGACGAGCAGTACTTC. Full variable domain (outside the CDR3, taken from reference TRBV19 and TRBJ2-7): DGGITQSPKYLFRKEGQNVTLSCEQNLNHDAMYWYRQDPGQGLRLIYYSQIVNDFQKGDIAEGYSVSREKKESFPLTVTSAQKNPTAFYLCATSGPRDEQYFGPGTRLTVT.

This chain uses TRBV5-1 with TRBJ2-5, with 12 bases identical to TRBD2. V trimming: 2 bases; J trimming: 1 base; junction bases outside the gene matches: 9. The CDR3 extends over 18 amino acids. CDR1 SGHRS and CDR2 YFSETQ come from the germline V gene. The CDR3, as DNA: TGCGCCAGCAGCTTCGATCTAGCGGGAGGGGGGGTCCAAGAGACCCAGTACTTC. It specifies CASSFDLAGGGVQETQYF.

The genes are TRBV6-1 and TRBJ2-1, with D possibly matching TRBD2 (6 bases). Germline V gives CDR1 MNHNS, CDR2 SASEGT. CDR3 length: 14 residues. Deletions cut 6 bases from V and 5 bases from J, with 14 bases between. CDR3 nucleotides: TGTGCCAGCAGCCCGACGGGGGACCACAATGAGCAGTTCTTC. Its translation is CASSPTGDHNEQFF.

This chain uses TRBV28 with TRBJ2-5, with D perhaps TRBD1 (5 bases). V was trimmed by 5 bases and J by 2 bases, leaving 21 bases between them. The CDR3 covers 17 residues. Per germline, CDR1 MDHEN and CDR2 SYDVKM. CDR3 in amino acids: CASSPIDSTGGQETQYF. In DNA form, the CDR3 reads TGTGCCAGCAGTCCAATTGACAGTACAGGCGGTCAAGAGACCCAGTACTTC.

This chain links TRBV6-5 with TRBJ2-1; the match to TRBD1 covers 11 bases. The CDR3 spans 15 residues. Trimming removed 4 bases from V and 4 bases from J; junction bases left unmatched: 3. CDR1 and CDR2 (germline): MNHEY, SVGAGI. The CDR3 nucleotides are TGTGCCAGCAGTTCCGGGACAGGGGGTTACAATGAGCAGTTCTTC. This sequence encodes CASSSGTGGYNEQFF.

The J gene is TRBJ1-1, the V gene TRBV10-1; tentatively, D is TRBD1 (6 bases). The CDR3 covers 13 residues. Germline V gene sequence: CDR1 WNHNN, CDR2 SYGVQD (reference sequence). V was cut by 2 bases and J by 7 bases, with 11 bases left in between. Written as DNA, the CDR3 is TGCGCCAGCAGTGAGGGACCACAGGGTGAAGCTTTCTTT. Protein product: CASSEGPQGEAFF.

The gene calls are TRBV30 and TRBJ2-3, with 7 bases that match TRBD2. The germline V gene has CDR1 GTSNPN and CDR2 SVGIG (reference sequence). V trimming: 4 bases; J trimming: 2 bases; junction bases outside the gene matches: 6. There are 14 residues in the CDR3. For the CDR3, the DNA is TGTGCCTGGAACCACGGGACTAACACAGATACGCAGTATTTT. Its protein is CAWNHGTNTDTQYF.

The genes are TRBV28 and TRBJ2-1, with TRBD2 as a possible D gene (5 bases). Deletions cut 5 bases from V and 7 bases from J, with 12 bases between. Germline assignment: CDR1 MDHEN and CDR2 SYDVKM. This CDR3 contains 13 residues. The DNA for the CDR3 is TGTGCCAGCAGTACTAGTCCCGCTAATGAGCAGTTCTTC. Translated: CASSTSPANEQFF.

V is TRBV5-1 and J is TRBJ1-1; 7 bases are a match to TRBD1. The CDR3 length is 16 residues. Per the germline V gene, CDR1 is SGHRS and CDR2 is YFSETQ. V lost 0 bases to trimming and J lost 8 bases; unmatched junction nucleotides: 13. CDR3 nucleotides: TGCGCCAGCAGCTTGGCCGTGGTCCCGGGACAGAAAGAAGCTTTCTTT. Its translation is CASSLAVVPGQKEAFF.

This clone has a single count. This chain connects TRBV9 to TRBJ1-2; 7 nucleotides agree with TRBD1. CDR3 size: 13 residues. The V and J ends lost 1 base and 4 bases, in that order; junction bases with no gene match: 1. From germline, CDR1 is SGDLS and CDR2 YYNGEE. The CDR3 bases are TGTGCCAGCAGCGTAAGGGACAGCTATGGCTACACCTTC. Its protein product is CASSVRDSYGYTF.

The chain recombines TRBV30 with TRBJ2-1; 13 bases are shared with TRBD2. V dropped 8 bases and J dropped 10; count of bases not matched to a gene: 8. The CDR3 totals 13 residues. Germline-derived CDR1 and CDR2 are GTSNPN and SVGIG (reference sequence). CDR3 sequence reads: CALGLAGAGEQFF. In DNA, the CDR3 is TGTGCCCTTGGACTAGCGGGAGCCGGGGAGCAGTTCTTC.